This TCR beta chain was identified in a study of cytomegalovirus exposure and HLA in healthy donors. Study findings and constraints: With later analysis, a missense DCLRE1C variant became linked to TCR beta V- and J-gene trimming.

Per germline, CDR1 MNHNS and CDR2 SASEGT. Trimming took 1 base from V and 6 from J; bases not matched to a gene: 0. The CDR3 sequence is 15 residues long. By its share, this clone is medium-sized. Its antigen is unidentified. Researchers ran the PCR with 60 Vbeta and 13 Jbeta primers. Repertoires were generated with immunoSEQ multiplex PCR, while TCRdb's copy carries only in-frame clones and drops some. The sample carries around 100,000 clones, around 78% recorded once. Specimen: PBMCs. The genes are TRBV6-1 and TRBJ2-1, with 13 positions matching TRBD2. The TCR comes from a male donor in good health and CMV-seropositive. The CDR3 here is CASSEGTSGSNEQFF. The CDR3 DNA reads TGTGCCAGCAGTGAAGGGACTAGCGGGAGCAATGAGCAGTTCTTC.